Shown below are 8 T cell receptor beta chains from a single sample sequenced in a study of T cells in Graves' hyperthyroidism and ophthalmopathy (dated by TCRdb to between 2017 and 2020). Library preparation employed multiplex PCR. The instrument was an Illumina HiSeq 2000. The TCR beta CDR3 regions were amplified from RNA transcripts. For the first round of RT-PCR on the TCR CDR3, the HTBI primer set was used together with the Qiagen OneStep RT-PCR kit. TCRdb reprocessed the public reads (quality trimming at Q25 with fastp, clone calling with MiXCR) and kept in-frame beta chains. Every CDR3 protein is listed once, alongside the most common genes and DNA of its rows. In this sample the table shows more than 500,000 distinct CDR3 sequences, about 15% of which occur a single time. 25% to 30% of the sample comes from the top ten. The sequencing sample was made of blood. Receptor source: a woman in her twenties or thirties with Graves' ophthalmopathy.

This clonotype was detected only a few times. The rearrangement links TRBV27 to TRBJ1-4; D may be TRBD1 (5 bases). The CDR3 runs to 14 residues. CDR1 is MNHEY, CDR2 SMNVEV, per germline (reference sequence). Trimming cost V 3 bases and J 5 bases, with 10 bases left between them. CDR3 nucleotides: TGTGCCAGCAGTTTTGGGGGGGAAAATGAAAAACTGTTTTTT. Amino acid sequence: CASSFGGENEKLFF.

This clonotype has only a few counts. This chain links TRBV7-2 with TRBJ1-6; TRBD1 is a possible D gene (5 bases). From germline, CDR1 is SGHTA and CDR2 FQGNSA. This CDR3 region has 17 residues. V was cut by 6 bases and J by 5 bases, with 20 bases left in between. The CDR3 reads CASRPGTRNVNNSPLHF. Written as DNA, the CDR3 is TGTGCCAGCAGACCCGGGACCAGAAATGTAAATAATTCACCCCTCCACTTT.

On this clonotype itself: This could be a read error, since a much larger clone is one nucleotide away. The genes are TRBV28 and TRBJ2-7, with unresolved D. The CDR3 is 12 amino acids. In germline, CDR1 is MDHEN, CDR2 SYDVKM. Deletions cut 6 bases from V and 3 bases from J, with 9 bases between. This chain's CDR3 is CASSPLRYEQYF. CDR3 sequence (DNA): TGTGCCAGCAGCCCATTACGCTACGAGCAGTACTTC.

The chain joins TRBV12-3 or TRBV12-4 to TRBJ2-7; D remains ambiguous. V lost 6 bases to trimming and J lost 1 base, with 13 bases between them. The CDR3 length is 14 residues. The CDR3 DNA is TGTGCCAGCAGGGGGAACAGTCGGTCCTACGAGCAGTACTTC. Residues: CASRGNSRSYEQYF.

This clonotype was found a few times. The chain combines TRBV12-3 or TRBV12-4 with TRBJ2-1; 13 bases map to TRBD2. The CDR3 consists of 15 residues. V was clipped by 7 bases and J by 7 bases; unmatched bases: 7. The CDR3: CASKVGLAGVNEQFF. The CDR3 DNA sequence: TGTGCCAGCAAGGTAGGACTAGCGGGAGTTAATGAGCAGTTCTTC.

This clonotype was observed a handful of times. The chain employs TRBV28 and TRBJ2-7; possibly TRBD1 for D (5 bases). Germline V gene data show CDR1 as MDHEN and CDR2 as SYDVKM. V was clipped by 6 bases and J by 2 bases, with 14 bases between them. The CDR3 length is 14 residues. The CDR3 loop is CASRPKTAPYEQYF. In DNA, the CDR3 is TGTGCCAGCAGACCCAAGACAGCTCCCTACGAGCAGTACTTC.

This clonotype was seen ten or more times. This chain uses TRBV20-1 with TRBJ1-1; tentatively, D is TRBD1 (5 bases). Deletions cut 3 bases from V and 0 bases from J, with 8 bases between. The CDR3 runs to 13 residues. Looked up from germline, CDR1 is DFQATT and CDR2 is SNEGSKA (reference sequence). The CDR3 region has the DNA TGCAGTGCTAGGGGGGGGGTGAACACTGAAGCTTTCTTT. This translates into CSARGGVNTEAFF.

This clonotype was recorded at least ten times. The chain combines TRBV27 with TRBJ2-7, with D perhaps assigned TRBD1 or TRBD2 (5 bases each). This CDR3 has 14 residues. V was pared by 3 bases and J by 2 bases, with 11 bases between. Germline lookup yields CDR1 MNHEY and CDR2 SMNVEV (reference sequence). CDR3 bases: TGTGCCAGCAGTTTCTCGGGACGTACCTACGAGCAGTACTTC. It specifies CASSFSGRTYEQYF.